A selection of T cell receptor beta chains follows, all from one sample in a study of blood T cell repertoires in COVID-19. The repertoire was sequenced with immunoSEQ multiplex PCR; TCRdb's copy has only in-frame clones and lacks some. In the table there are about 160,000 clones, 70% to 85% of which are singletons. Input material: peripheral blood. The receptors were sampled from a woman of 80 years or more with acute or convalescent COVID-19. CDR3s include the opening cysteine and the closing phenylalanine or tryptophan. The order of the fields is D gene, V gene, J gene, clone size, CDR3 protein, CDR3 DNA. A D gene is named only where the DNA matches it firmly. Clone size is not always given. Where it is, it says once, few, many or a class for expanded clones.

>-|TRBV7-2|TRBJ2-7|-
CASSFSVYEQYF
TGTGCCAGCAGCTTCTCGGTCTACGAGCAGTACTTC
>TRBD2|TRBV11-2|TRBJ2-7|once
CASSRGLAGGVGEQYF
TGTGCCAGCAGCCGGGGACTAGCGGGTGGAGTGGGAGAGCAGTACTTC
>TRBD1|TRBV29-1|TRBJ2-5|-
CSVDFGQGKETQYF
TGCAGCGTTGACTTCGGACAGGGTAAAGAGACCCAGTACTTC
>TRBD2|TRBV7-8|TRBJ2-3|many
CASSPEAGGITDTQYF
TGTGCCAGCAGCCCTGAAGCGGGAGGCATCACAGATACGCAGTATTTT
>-|TRBV5-1|TRBJ1-3|-
CASSLEPGVGNTIYF
TGCGCCAGCAGCTTGGAGCCAGGGGTAGGAAACACCATATATTTT
>-|TRBV10-3|TRBJ2-5|-
CASSQGETQYF
TGTGCCTCGTCCCAGGGGGAGACCCAGTACTTC
>TRBD2|TRBV5-1|TRBJ2-5|-
CASRLAGMKETQYF
TGCGCCAGTAGACTAGCGGGGATGAAAGAGACCCAGTACTTC
>TRBD1|TRBV5-1|TRBJ1-6|-
CATRPGTGGSPLHF
TGCGCCACCAGACCCGGGACAGGGGGCTCACCCCTCCACTTT
>-|TRBV27|TRBJ2-7|-
CASSLSGLANPYEQYF
TGTGCCAGCAGTTTATCGGGACTCGCTAACCCCTACGAGCAGTACTTC
>-|TRBV19|TRBJ2-1|-
CASSGGTSLNDEQFF
TGTGCCAGTAGTGGAGGGACCTCCTTAAACGATGAGCAGTTCTTC
>-|TRBV11-3|TRBJ2-2|-
CASSSTNNGELFF
TGTGCCAGCAGCTCCACTAACAACGGGGAGCTGTTTTTT
>TRBD1|TRBV5-1|TRBJ1-4|-
CASSTGQGATNEKLFF
TGCGCCAGCAGCACCGGACAGGGGGCAACTAATGAAAAACTGTTTTTT
>TRBD1|TRBV2|TRBJ1-4|once
CAASTGQGNEKLFF
TGTGCCGCGAGCACAGGACAGGGAAATGAAAAACTGTTTTTT
>-|TRBV2|TRBJ2-7|-
CASKSLLYEQYF
TGTGCCAGCAAGAGTCTCTTATACGAGCAGTACTTC
>-|TRBV27|TRBJ2-3|-
CASSPAWQITDTQYF
TGTGCCAGCAGTCCCGCATGGCAGATCACAGATACGCAGTATTTT
>TRBD2|TRBV2|TRBJ2-7|-
CASRRGTSGIYNF
TGTGCCAGCAGGCGGGGGACTAGCGGGATCTACAACTTC
>-|TRBV10-3|TRBJ2-5|few
CAISEGLLETQYF
TGTGCCATCAGTGAGGGTCTATTAGAGACCCAGTACTTC
>-|TRBV7-6|TRBJ1-4|-
CASSLQVNEKLFF
TGTGCCAGCAGCTTACAGGTTAATGAAAAACTGTTTTTT
>-|TRBV29-1|TRBJ2-7|-
CSVEGGELWASEQYF
TGCAGCGTTGAAGGGGGAGAACTCTGGGCCTCCGAGCAGTACTTC
>TRBD2|TRBV11-2|TRBJ2-1|few
CASSGVGLHEQFF
TGTGCCAGCAGCGGGGTGGGACTACATGAGCAGTTCTTC
>TRBD1|TRBV2|TRBJ1-2|few
CASSAYRGAGGYTF
TGTGCCAGCAGTGCATACAGGGGGGCGGGCGGCTACACCTTC
>TRBD1|TRBV6-2/TRBV6-3|TRBJ1-5|-
CASSYSGTGGAGQPQHF
TGTGCCAGCAGTTATTCCGGGACAGGGGGCGCCGGGCAGCCCCAGCATTTT
>TRBD2|TRBV7-6|TRBJ2-1|-
CASSLGAGGAYEQFF
TGTGCCAGCAGCTTAGGGGCGGGAGGGGCTTATGAGCAGTTCTTC
>-|TRBV6-5|TRBJ2-7|once
CASKTGPSSYEQYF
TGTGCCAGCAAGACAGGCCCGAGCTCCTACGAGCAGTACTTC
>TRBD2|TRBV27|TRBJ2-1|-
CASHSGSLNEQFF
TGTGCCAGCCATAGCGGGAGTCTCAATGAGCAGTTCTTC
>-|TRBV29-1|TRBJ1-1|-
CSGDRNTEAFF
TGCAGCGGTGACAGGAACACTGAAGCTTTCTTT
>-|TRBV7-8|TRBJ1-2|-
CASSLSGNGYTF
TGTGCCAGCAGCTTATCGGGAAACGGCTACACCTTC
>-|TRBV5-5|TRBJ2-2|-
CASSVEGSVRTGELFF
TGTGCCAGCAGCGTGGAAGGATCCGTGAGGACCGGGGAGCTGTTTTTT
>-|TRBV12-5|TRBJ2-2|few
CASGAPRGSNTGELFF
TGTGCTAGTGGGGCCCCTCGGGGTTCGAACACCGGGGAGCTGTTTTTT
>TRBD2|TRBV10-1|TRBJ2-1|-
CASSESMASGRSNEQFF
TGCGCCAGCAGTGAGTCGATGGCTAGCGGGAGGTCCAATGAGCAGTTCTTC
>TRBD1|TRBV2|TRBJ1-5|-
CASSETGDSNQPQHF
TGTGCCAGCAGTGAGACAGGGGATAGCAATCAGCCCCAGCATTTT
>TRBD1|TRBV3-1/TRBV3-2|TRBJ1-2|-
CASSLGGGSYGYTF
TGTGCCAGCAGCCTAGGGGGCGGAAGCTATGGCTACACCTTC
>-|TRBV5-1|TRBJ2-5|-
CASSLFAVQETQYF
TGCGCCAGCAGCTTGTTTGCGGTACAAGAGACCCAGTACTTC
>-|TRBV7-2|TRBJ1-1|-
CASSFGGLYTEAFF
TGTGCCAGCAGCTTCGGGGGTTTGTACACTGAAGCTTTCTTT
>-|TRBV28|TRBJ2-3|-
CASSLSSILGTDTQYF
TGTGCCAGCAGTTTGTCTAGCATATTAGGCACAGATACGCAGTATTTT
>-|TRBV6-6|TRBJ2-1|-
CASSKLAFSYNEQFF
TGTGCCAGCAGTAAACTAGCATTCTCCTACAATGAGCAGTTCTTC
>-|TRBV6-5|TRBJ1-2|-
CASSYSFDQGYGYTF
TGTGCCAGCAGTTACTCTTTTGACCAGGGGTATGGCTACACCTTC
>-|TRBV12-5|TRBJ1-1|-
CASGLVPWAGNTEAFF
TGTGCTAGTGGTTTGGTCCCCTGGGCTGGGAACACTGAAGCTTTCTTT
>TRBD1|TRBV19|TRBJ2-2|-
CASTTGGANTGELFF
TGTGCCAGTACCACAGGGGGCGCGAACACCGGGGAGCTGTTTTTT
>TRBD1|TRBV5-1|TRBJ1-2|-
CASSLGTEAFPYGYTF
TGCGCCAGCAGCTTAGGGACAGAGGCTTTTCCCTATGGCTACACCTTC
>TRBD2|TRBV24-1|TRBJ2-1|-
CATSERSGSGEQFF
TGTGCCACCAGTGAACGAAGCGGGAGTGGTGAGCAGTTCTTC
>TRBD1|TRBV7-9|TRBJ2-7|once
CASSPSYRGLDEQYF
TGTGCCAGCAGCCCCTCTTACAGGGGGTTAGACGAGCAGTACTTC
>-|TRBV18|TRBJ1-2|-
CASSRDKSYGYTF
TGTGCCAGCTCCCGGGACAAATCGTATGGCTACACCTTC
>-|TRBV27|TRBJ2-2|-
CASSLKAAGESTGELFF
TGTGCCAGCAGTTTAAAGGCGGCAGGGGAAAGCACCGGGGAGCTGTTTTTT
>TRBD2|TRBV19|TRBJ2-1|-
CASTRQGLGAYNEQFF
TGTGCCAGCACTCGTCAAGGACTAGGCGCCTACAATGAGCAGTTCTTC
>-|TRBV3-1/TRBV3-2|TRBJ1-2|once
CASSQPNGAGYTF
TGTGCCAGCAGCCAACCGAATGGAGCTGGCTACACCTTC
>-|TRBV6-5|TRBJ1-1|-
CASTPTGVNTEAFF
TGTGCCAGCACCCCGACGGGAGTTAACACTGAAGCTTTCTTT
>-|TRBV4-1|TRBJ2-7|-
CASSQVAGSYEQYF
TGCGCCAGCAGCCAAGTGGCAGGGTCCTACGAGCAGTACTTC
>TRBD2|TRBV4-1|TRBJ2-3|few
CASSRQREGGDTQYF
TGCGCCAGCAGTCGCCAGCGGGAGGGCGGAGATACGCAGTATTTT
>TRBD2|TRBV9|TRBJ2-1|-
CASSEGTSGAFNEQFF
TGTGCCAGCAGCGAGGGGACTAGCGGAGCCTTCAATGAGCAGTTCTTC
>-|TRBV7-2|TRBJ2-7|-
CASSHSSGPYEQYF
TGTGCCAGCAGCCACTCCAGCGGGCCCTACGAGCAGTACTTC
>TRBD1|TRBV7-2|TRBJ2-7|-
CASSSRDRGAYEQYF
TGTGCCAGCAGCTCCCGGGACAGGGGCGCCTACGAGCAGTACTTC
>TRBD2|TRBV5-1|TRBJ2-7|-
CASSLVGGRAVYEQYF
TGCGCCAGCAGCTTGGTGGGCGGGAGGGCCGTGTACGAGCAGTACTTC
>TRBD1|TRBV19|TRBJ1-3|-
CASSSGQVSGNTIYF
TGTGCCAGTAGTTCGGGACAGGTCTCTGGAAACACCATATATTTT
>TRBD1|TRBV30|TRBJ1-6|-
CAWTLRTGVAPLHF
TGTGCCTGGACCCTTAGGACAGGGGTTGCGCCCCTCCACTTT
>-|TRBV5-1|TRBJ1-1|few
CASSLEGQTEAFF
TGCGCCAGCAGCTTGGAAGGACAGACTGAAGCTTTCTTT